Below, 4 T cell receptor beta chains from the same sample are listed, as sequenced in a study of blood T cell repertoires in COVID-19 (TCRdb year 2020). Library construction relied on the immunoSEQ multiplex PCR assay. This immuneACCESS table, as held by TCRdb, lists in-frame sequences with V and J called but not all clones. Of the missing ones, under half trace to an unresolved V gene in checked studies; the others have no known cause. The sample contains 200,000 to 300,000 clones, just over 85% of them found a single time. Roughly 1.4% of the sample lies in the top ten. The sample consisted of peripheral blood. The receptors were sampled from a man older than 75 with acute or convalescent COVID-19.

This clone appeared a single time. In nucleotides, the CDR3 is TGTGCCAGTATAAACGGCGGGGCCGGAAGGACTGAAGCTTTCTTT. Its translation: CASINGGAGRTEAFF. V usage is TRBV19 and J usage is TRBJ1-1; perhaps TRBD1 as D (5 bases). Germline CDR1 and CDR2: LNHDA and SQIVND (reference sequence). Trimming took off 7 bases at V and 5 bases at J, with 20 bases between the two ends. This CDR3 comprises 15 residues. The full variable domain, in which reference TRBV19 and TRBJ1-1 provide the parts outside the CDR3, is DGGITQSPKYLFRKEGQNVTLSCEQNLNHDAMYWYRQDPGQGLRLIYYSQIVNDFQKGDIAEGYSVSREKKESFPLTVTSAQKNPTAFYLCASINGGAGRTEAFFGQGTRLTVV.

Written as DNA, the CDR3 is TGTGCCAGTAGGCCCCATTCGGGACAGCGAAACACTGAAGCTTTCTTT. Its translation: CASRPHSGQRNTEAFF. The rearrangement uses TRBV19 and TRBJ1-1; 7 nucleotides agree with TRBD1. The CDR3 runs to 16 residues. Germline lookup yields CDR1 LNHDA and CDR2 SQIVND (reference sequence). Trimming at V came to 6 bases and at J to 2 bases, leaving 12 bases not matched to a gene.

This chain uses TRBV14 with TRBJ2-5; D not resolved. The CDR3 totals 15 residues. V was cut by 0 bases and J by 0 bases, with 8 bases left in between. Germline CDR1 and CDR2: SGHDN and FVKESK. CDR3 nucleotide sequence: TGTGCCAGCAGCCAAGATTTTAGTCACCAAGAGACCCAGTACTTC. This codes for CASSQDFSHQETQYF.

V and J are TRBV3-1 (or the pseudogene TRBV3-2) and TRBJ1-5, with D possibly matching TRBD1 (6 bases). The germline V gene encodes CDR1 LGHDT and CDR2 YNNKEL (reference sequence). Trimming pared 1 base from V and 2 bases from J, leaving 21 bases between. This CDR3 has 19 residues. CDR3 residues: CASSQAGGPNPRGNQPQHF. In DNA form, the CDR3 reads TGTGCCAGCAGCCAAGCCGGGGGGCCCAACCCTCGGGGCAATCAGCCCCAGCATTTT.